This T cell receptor (beta chain) originates from a study of T cell repertoires in cytomegalovirus infection. Overall study: Both CMV infection and a matching HLA type were indicated by public TCR beta signatures. Whole-study findings and limits: The cumulative frequency of public TCR beta families identified carriers of CMV plus the relevant HLA. Ex vivo responses were dominated by HLA-C-restricted CMV-specific TCR beta clonotypes.

With respect to this clonotype: The antigen is not known.

The J segment lost 7 bases and the V segment lost 0 bases, leaving 7 bases of the junction unmatched. Germline CDR1 SGHRS, CDR2 YFSETQ. The CDR3 has 15 amino acids. TCRdb passed the reads through MiXCR, listing each CDR3 protein once. The sample holds approximately 260,000 distinct CDR3 sequences, approximately 22% seen once. The sequencing used cultured PBMCs, collected from culture after CMV antigen stimulation. The sequence was obtained from a human donor in good health (CMV status not recorded). Some clones in this sample may be carry-over from other donors' samples. This chain joins TRBV5-1 and TRBJ2-1; 7 bases are a match to TRBD1. The CDR3 nucleotides are TGCGCCAGCAGCTTGGAACCAGGGGGAGCAAATGAGCAGTTCTTC. It is translated as CASSLEPGGANEQFF.